This T cell receptor beta chain originates from a study of cytomegalovirus exposure and HLA in healthy donors. CDR1 SGHDN and CDR2 FVKESK come from the germline V gene. Deletions cut 4 bases from V and 9 bases from J, with 19 bases between. The CDR3 covers 15 residues. This clone was counted only a few times. 60 Vbeta and 13 Jbeta primers were used in PCR. Only in-frame clones appear in the TCRdb table, and some are missing; sequencing was by immunoSEQ multiplex PCR. The repertoire holds 150,000 to 180,000 clones, roughly 74% seen once, with about 3% in the top ten. Sequencing used PBMCs. This chain connects TRBV14 to TRBJ2-1; a possible D gene is TRBD2 (5 bases). This sequence was found in a man aged 18 to 29 in good health and CMV-seronegative. DNA for the CDR3: TGTGCCAGCAGCCGGCCCGCTGGACTGGATGGTGAGCAGTTCTTC. Translation: CASSRPAGLDGEQFF.